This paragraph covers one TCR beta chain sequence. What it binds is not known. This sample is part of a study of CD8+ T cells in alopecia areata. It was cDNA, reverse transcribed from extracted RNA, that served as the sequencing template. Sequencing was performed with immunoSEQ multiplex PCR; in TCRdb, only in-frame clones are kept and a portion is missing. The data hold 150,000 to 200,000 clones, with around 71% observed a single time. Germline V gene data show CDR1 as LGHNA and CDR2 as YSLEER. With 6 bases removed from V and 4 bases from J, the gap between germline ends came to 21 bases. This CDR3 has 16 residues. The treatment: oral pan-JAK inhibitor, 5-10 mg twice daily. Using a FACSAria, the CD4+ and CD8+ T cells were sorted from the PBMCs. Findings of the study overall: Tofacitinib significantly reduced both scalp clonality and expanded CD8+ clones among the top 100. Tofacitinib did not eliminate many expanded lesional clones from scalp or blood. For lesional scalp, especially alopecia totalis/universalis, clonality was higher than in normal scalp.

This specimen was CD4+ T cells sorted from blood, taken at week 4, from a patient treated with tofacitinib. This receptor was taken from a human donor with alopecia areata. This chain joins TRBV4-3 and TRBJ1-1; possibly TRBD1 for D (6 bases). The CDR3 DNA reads TGCGCCAGCAGACCAGACCAGGCAGGGGTTTTCACTGAAGCTTTCTTT. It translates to CASRPDQAGVFTEAFF.